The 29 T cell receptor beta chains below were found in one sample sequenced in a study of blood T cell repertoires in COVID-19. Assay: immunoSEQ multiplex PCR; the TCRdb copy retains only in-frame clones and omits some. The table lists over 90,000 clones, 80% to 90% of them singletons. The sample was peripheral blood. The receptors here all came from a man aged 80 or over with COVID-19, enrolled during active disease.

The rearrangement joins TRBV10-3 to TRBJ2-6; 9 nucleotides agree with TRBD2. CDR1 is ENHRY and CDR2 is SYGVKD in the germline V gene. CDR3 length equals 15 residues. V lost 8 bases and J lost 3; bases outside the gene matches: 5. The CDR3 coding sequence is TGTGCCATCGTAGCGGGAGTAGGTGGGGCCAACGTCCTGACTTTC. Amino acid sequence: CAIVAGVGGANVLTF.

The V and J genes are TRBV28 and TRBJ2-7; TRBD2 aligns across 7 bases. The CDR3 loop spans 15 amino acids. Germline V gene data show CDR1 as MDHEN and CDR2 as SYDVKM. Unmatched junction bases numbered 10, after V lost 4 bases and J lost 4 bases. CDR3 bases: TGTGCCAGCAGTTGGGGAGGCGGGAGTATTTACGAGCAGTACTTC. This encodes CASSWGGGSIYEQYF. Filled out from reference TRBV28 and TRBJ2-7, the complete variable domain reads DVKVTQSSRYLVKRTGEKVFLECVQDMDHENMFWYRQDPGLGLRLIYFSYDVKMKEKGDIPEGYSVSREKKERFSLILESASTNQTSMYLCASSWGGGSIYEQYFGPGTRLTVT.

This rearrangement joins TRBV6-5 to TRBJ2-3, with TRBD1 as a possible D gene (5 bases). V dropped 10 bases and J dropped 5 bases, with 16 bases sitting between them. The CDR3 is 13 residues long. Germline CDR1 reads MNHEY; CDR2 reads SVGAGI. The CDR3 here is CATMGRIEDTQYF. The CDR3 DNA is TGTGCCACCATGGGGCGTATAGAAGATACGCAGTATTTT.

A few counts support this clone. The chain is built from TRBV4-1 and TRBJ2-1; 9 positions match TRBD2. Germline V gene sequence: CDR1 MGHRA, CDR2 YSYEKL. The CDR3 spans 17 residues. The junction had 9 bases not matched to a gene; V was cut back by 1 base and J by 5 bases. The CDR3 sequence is CASSQGGVAGENNEQFF. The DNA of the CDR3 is TGCGCCAGCAGCCAAGGAGGGGTAGCGGGAGAGAACAATGAGCAGTTCTTC.

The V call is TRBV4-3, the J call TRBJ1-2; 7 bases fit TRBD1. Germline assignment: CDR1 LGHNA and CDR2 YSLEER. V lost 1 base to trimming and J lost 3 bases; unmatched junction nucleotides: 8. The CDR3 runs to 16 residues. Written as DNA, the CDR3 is TGCGCCAGCAGCCAAGGGTTAATGGACAGGCACTATGGCTACACCTTC. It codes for CASSQGLMDRHYGYTF.

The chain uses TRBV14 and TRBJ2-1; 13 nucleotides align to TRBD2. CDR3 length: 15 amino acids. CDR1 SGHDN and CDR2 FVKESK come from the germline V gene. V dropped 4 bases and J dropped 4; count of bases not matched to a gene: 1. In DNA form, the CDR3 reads TGTGCCAGCAGCCCGGGACTAGCGGGGTACAATGAGCAGTTCTTC. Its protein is CASSPGLAGYNEQFF.

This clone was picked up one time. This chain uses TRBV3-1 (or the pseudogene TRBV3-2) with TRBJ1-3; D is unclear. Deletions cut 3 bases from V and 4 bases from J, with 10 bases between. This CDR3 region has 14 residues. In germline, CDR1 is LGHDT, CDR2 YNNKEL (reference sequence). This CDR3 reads CASSQPAAGNTIYF. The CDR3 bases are TGTGCCAGCAGCCAGCCGGCGGCCGGAAACACCATATATTTT.

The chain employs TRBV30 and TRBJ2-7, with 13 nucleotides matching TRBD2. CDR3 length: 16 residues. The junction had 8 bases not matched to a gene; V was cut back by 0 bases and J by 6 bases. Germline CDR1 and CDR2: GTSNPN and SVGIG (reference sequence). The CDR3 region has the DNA TGTGCCTGGAGTGTACCGAGGACTAGCGGGAGTTTCGAGCAGTACTTC. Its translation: CAWSVPRTSGSFEQYF.

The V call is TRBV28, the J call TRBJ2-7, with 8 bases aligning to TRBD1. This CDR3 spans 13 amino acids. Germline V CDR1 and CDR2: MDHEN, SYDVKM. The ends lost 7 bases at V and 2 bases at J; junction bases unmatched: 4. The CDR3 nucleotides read TGTGCCAGCAAGGGACAGGTACCCTACGAGCAGTACTTC. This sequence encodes CASKGQVPYEQYF. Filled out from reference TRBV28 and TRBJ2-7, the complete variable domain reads DVKVTQSSRYLVKRTGEKVFLECVQDMDHENMFWYRQDPGLGLRLIYFSYDVKMKEKGDIPEGYSVSREKKERFSLILESASTNQTSMYLCASKGQVPYEQYFGPGTRLTVT.

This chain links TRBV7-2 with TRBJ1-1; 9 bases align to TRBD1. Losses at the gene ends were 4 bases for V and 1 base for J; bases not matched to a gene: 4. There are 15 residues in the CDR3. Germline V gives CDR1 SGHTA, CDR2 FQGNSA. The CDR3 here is CASSSGTGRNTEAFF. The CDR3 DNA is TGTGCCAGCAGCTCCGGGACAGGGCGGAACACTGAAGCTTTCTTT.

The CDR3 sequence: CASSWDRGSNQPQHF. CDR3 DNA: TGTGCCAGCAGCTGGGACAGGGGGTCGAATCAGCCCCAGCATTTT. The J gene is TRBJ1-5, the V gene TRBV7-2; 11 bases line up with TRBD1. Germline V gene lookup returns CDR1 SGHTA and CDR2 FQGNSA. Trimming took 4 bases from V and 4 from J; bases not matched to a gene: 3. The CDR3 covers 15 residues. The full variable domain, rest sourced from reference TRBV7-2 and TRBJ1-5, is GAGVSQSPSNKVTEKGKDVELRCDPISGHTALYWYRQSLGQGLEFLIYFQGNSAPDKSGLPSDRFSAERTGGSVSTLTIQRTQQEDSAVYLCASSWDRGSNQPQHFGDGTRLSIL.

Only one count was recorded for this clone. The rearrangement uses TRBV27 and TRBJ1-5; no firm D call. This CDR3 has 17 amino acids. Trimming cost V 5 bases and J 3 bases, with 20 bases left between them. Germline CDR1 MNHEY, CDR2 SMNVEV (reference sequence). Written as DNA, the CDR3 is TGTGCCAGCAGTCCTCGCCGTTCGGCAGACTTCAATCAGCCCCAGCATTTT. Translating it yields CASSPRRSADFNQPQHF.

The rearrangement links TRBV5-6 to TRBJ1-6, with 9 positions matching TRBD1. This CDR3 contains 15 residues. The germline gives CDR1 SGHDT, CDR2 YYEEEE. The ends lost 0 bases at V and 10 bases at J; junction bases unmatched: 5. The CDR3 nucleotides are TGTGCCAGCAGCTTGGGGGACAGGGATTGGTCACCCCTCCACTTT. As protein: CASSLGDRDWSPLHF.

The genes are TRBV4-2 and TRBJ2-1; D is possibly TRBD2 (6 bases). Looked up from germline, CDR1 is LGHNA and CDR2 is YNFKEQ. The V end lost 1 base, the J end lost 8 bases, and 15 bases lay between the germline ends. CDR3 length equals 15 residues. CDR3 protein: CASSQVFGGGDEQFF. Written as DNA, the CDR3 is TGTGCCAGCAGCCAAGTTTTTGGGGGAGGAGATGAGCAGTTCTTC.

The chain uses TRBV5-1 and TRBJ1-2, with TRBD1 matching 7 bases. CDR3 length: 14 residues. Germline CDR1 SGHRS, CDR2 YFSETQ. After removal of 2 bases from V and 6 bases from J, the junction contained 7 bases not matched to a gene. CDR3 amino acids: CASSLDRDRDGYTF. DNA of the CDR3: TGCGCCAGCAGCTTAGACAGGGATCGGGATGGCTACACCTTC.

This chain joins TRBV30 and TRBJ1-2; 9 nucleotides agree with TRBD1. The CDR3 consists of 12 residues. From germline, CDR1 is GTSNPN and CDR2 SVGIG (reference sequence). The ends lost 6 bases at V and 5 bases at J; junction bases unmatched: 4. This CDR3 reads CACPGQGYGYTF. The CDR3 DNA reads TGTGCCTGTCCAGGACAGGGGTATGGCTACACCTTC.

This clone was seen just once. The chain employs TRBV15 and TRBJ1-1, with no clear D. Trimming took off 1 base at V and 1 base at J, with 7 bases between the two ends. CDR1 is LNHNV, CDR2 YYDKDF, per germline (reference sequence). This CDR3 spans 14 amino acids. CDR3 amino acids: CATSRGGWNTEAFF. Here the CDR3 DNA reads TGTGCCACCAGCAGAGGAGGGTGGAACACTGAAGCTTTCTTT.

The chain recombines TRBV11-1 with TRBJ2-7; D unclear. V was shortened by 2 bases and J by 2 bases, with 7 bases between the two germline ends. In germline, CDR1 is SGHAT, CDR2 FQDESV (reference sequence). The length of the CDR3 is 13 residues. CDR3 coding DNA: TGTGCCAGCAGCTTAACGCGTGCCTACGAGCAGTACTTC. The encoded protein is CASSLTRAYEQYF.

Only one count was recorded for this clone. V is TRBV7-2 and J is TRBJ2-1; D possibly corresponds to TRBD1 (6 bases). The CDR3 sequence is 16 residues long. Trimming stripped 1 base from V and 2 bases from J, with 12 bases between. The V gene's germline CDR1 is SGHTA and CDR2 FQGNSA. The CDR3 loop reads CASSLDTGIPYNEQFF. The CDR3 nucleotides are TGTGCCAGCAGCTTAGATACAGGGATTCCCTACAATGAGCAGTTCTTC.

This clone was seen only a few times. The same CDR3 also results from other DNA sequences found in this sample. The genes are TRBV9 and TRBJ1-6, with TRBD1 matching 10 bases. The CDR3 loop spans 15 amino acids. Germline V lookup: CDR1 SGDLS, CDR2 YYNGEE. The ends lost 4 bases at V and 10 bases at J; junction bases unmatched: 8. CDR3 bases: TGTGCCAGCAGCTCTAGGGACAGGGGAGGATCACCCCTCCACTTT. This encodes CASSSRDRGGSPLHF.

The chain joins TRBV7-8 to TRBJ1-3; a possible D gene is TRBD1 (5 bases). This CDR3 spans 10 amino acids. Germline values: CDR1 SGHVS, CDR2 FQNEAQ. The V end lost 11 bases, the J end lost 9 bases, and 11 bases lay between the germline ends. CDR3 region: CAGGESTIYF. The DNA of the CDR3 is TGTGCCGGGGGGGAGAGCACCATATATTTT.

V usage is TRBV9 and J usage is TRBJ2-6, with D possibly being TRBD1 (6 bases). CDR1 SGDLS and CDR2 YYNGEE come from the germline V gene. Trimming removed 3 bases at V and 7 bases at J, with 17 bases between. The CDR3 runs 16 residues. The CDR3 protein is CASSARQTGGANVLTF. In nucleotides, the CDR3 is TGTGCCAGCAGCGCACGACAGACAGGCGGCGCCAACGTCCTGACTTTC.

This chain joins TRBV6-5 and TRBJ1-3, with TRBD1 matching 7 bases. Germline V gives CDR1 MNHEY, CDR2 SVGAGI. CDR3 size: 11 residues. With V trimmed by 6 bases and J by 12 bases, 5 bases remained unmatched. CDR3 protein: CASSHRGYIYF. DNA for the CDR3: TGTGCCAGCAGCCACAGGGGCTACATATATTTT.

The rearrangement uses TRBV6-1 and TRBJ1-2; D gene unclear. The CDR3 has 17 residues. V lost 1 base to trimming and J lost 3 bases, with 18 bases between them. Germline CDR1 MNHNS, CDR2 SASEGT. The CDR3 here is CASSEGWAVRVDYGYTF. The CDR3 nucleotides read TGTGCCAGCAGTGAAGGTTGGGCAGTTAGAGTCGACTATGGCTACACCTTC.

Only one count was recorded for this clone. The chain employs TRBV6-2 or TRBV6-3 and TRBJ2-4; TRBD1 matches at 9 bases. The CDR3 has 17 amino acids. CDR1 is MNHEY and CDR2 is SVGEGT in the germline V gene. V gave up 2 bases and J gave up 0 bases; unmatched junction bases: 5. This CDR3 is CASSYDGTGLAKNIQYF. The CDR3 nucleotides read TGTGCCAGCAGTTACGACGGGACAGGGCTAGCCAAAAACATTCAGTACTTC.

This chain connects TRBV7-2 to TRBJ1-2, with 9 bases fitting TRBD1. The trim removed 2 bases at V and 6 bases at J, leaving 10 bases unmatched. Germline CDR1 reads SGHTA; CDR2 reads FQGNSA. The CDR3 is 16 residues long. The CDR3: CASSLPLQGARNGYTF. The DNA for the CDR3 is TGTGCCAGCAGCTTACCCCTACAGGGGGCTCGGAATGGCTACACCTTC. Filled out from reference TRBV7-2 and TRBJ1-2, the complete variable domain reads GAGVSQSPSNKVTEKGKDVELRCDPISGHTALYWYRQSLGQGLEFLIYFQGNSAPDKSGLPSDRFSAERTGGSVSTLTIQRTQQEDSAVYLCASSLPLQGARNGYTFGSGTRLTVV.

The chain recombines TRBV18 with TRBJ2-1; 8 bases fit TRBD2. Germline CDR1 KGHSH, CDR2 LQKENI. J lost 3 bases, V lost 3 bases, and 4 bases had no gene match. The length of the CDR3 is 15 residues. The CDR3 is CASSPSGTSYNEQFF. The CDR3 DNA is TGTGCCAGCTCACCCTCCGGGACTAGCTACAATGAGCAGTTCTTC.

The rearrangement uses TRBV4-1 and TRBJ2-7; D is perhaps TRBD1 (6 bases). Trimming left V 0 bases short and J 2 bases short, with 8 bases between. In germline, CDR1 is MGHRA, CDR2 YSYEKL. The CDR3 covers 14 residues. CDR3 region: CASSQEQGPYEQYF. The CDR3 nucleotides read TGCGCCAGCAGCCAAGAACAGGGCCCCTACGAGCAGTACTTC.

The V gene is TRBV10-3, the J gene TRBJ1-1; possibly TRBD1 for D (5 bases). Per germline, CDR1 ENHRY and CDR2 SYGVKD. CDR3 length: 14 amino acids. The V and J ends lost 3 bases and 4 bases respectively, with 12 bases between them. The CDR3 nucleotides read TGTGCCATCAGTGATTCGGGGGGAGTCACTGAAGCTTTCTTT. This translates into CAISDSGGVTEAFF.